The present T cell receptor (beta chain) was sequenced within a study of blood T cell repertoires in COVID-19. Background on the study: T cells, B-cell-depleted T cells, or PBMCs provided the cDNA or gDNA that served as material.

Source study methods: Amplified reference gene primers provided the basis for estimating nucleated cell counts. Sequenced by immunoSEQ multiplex PCR; TCRdb stores in-frame clones only, minus some. That table supplies the V and J calls and clone size; D and trimming were determined from the DNA. The table shows a few hundred thousand clones, with 82% occurring only once. V gave up 3 bases and J gave up 4 bases, with 9 bases separating them. The germline gives CDR1 KGHSH, CDR2 LQKENI. CDR3 length: 13 amino acids. This TCR came from a young woman with acute or convalescent COVID-19. Sequencing was done on a sample of peripheral blood. The chain couples TRBV18 to TRBJ1-2, with a tentative D call TRBD1 (6 bases). This CDR3 reads CASSPRDTYGYTF. In nucleotides, the CDR3 is TGTGCCAGCTCACCTCGGGACACCTATGGCTACACCTTC.